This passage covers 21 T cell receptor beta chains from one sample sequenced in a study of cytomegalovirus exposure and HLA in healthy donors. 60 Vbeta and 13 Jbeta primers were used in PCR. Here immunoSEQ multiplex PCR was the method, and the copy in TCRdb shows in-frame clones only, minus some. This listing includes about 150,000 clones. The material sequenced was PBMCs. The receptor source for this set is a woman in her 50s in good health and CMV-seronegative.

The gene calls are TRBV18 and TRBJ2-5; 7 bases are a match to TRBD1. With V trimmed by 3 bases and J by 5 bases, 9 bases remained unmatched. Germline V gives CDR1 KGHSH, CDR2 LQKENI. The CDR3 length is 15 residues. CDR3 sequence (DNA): TGTGCCAGCTCACCTACAGGGGTGTTTGGGGAGACCCAGTACTTC. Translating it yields CASSPTGVFGETQYF.

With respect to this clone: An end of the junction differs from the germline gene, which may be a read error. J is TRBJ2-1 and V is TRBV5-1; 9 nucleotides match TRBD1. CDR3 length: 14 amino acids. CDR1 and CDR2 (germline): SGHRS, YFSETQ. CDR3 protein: CASSPGTGYSEQFF. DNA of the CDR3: TGCGCCAGCAGCCCCGGGACAGGGTACAGTGAGCAGTTCTTC.

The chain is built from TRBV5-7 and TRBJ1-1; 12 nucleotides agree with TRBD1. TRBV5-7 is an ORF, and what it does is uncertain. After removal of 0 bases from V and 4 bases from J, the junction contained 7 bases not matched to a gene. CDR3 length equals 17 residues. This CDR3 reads CASSLGGDRGLGTEAFF. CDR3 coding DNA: TGTGCCAGCAGCTTGGGGGGGGACAGGGGGCTGGGCACTGAAGCTTTCTTT.

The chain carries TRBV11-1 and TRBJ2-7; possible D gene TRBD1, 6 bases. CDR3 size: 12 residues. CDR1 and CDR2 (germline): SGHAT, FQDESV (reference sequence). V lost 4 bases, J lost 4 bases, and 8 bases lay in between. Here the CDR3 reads CASSSQGYEQYF. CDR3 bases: TGTGCCAGCAGCTCACAGGGTTACGAGCAGTACTTC.

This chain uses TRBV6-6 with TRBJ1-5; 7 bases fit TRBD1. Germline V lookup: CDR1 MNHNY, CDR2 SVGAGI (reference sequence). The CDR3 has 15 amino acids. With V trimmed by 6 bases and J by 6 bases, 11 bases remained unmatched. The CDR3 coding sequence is TGTGCCAGCAGACTCCTTCAGGGGGACAGTCAGCCCCAGCATTTT. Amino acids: CASRLLQGDSQPQHF.

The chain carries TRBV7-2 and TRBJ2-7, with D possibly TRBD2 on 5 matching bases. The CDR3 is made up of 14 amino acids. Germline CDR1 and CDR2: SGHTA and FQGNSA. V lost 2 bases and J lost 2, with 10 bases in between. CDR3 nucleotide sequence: TGTGCCAGCAGCTTATCCCCCGGGACCTACGAGCAGTACTTC. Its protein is CASSLSPGTYEQYF.

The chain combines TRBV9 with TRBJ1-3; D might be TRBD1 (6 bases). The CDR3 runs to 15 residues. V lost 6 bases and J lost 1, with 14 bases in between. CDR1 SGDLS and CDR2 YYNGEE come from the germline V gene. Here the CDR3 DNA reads TGTGCCAGCACCCGGGACACCTCTTCTGGAAACACCATATATTTT. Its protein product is CASTRDTSSGNTIYF.

The CDR3 bases are TGTGCGGCGAACAGAGGGGGGGGGTCTCAAGGCTACACCTTC. Protein product: CAANRGGGSQGYTF. The chain combines TRBV30 with TRBJ1-2; a weak D match, TRBD1 (6 bases). Germline V lookup: CDR1 GTSNPN, CDR2 SVGIG (reference sequence). The CDR3 is 14 residues long.

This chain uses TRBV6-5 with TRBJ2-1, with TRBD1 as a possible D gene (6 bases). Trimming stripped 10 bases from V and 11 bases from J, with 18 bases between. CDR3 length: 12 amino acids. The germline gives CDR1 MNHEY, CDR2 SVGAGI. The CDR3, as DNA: TGTGCCACACATCGGACCACAGGGAAGCAGTTCTTC. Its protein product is CATHRTTGKQFF.

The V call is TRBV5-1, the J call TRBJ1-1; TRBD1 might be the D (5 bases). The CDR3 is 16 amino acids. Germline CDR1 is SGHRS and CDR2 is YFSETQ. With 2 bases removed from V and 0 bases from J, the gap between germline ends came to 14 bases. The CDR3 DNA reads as TGCGCCAGCAGCTTCCGAACTGGGGCCCTGAACACTGAAGCTTTCTTT. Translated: CASSFRTGALNTEAFF. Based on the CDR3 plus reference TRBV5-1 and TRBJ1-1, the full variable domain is KAGVTQTPRYLIKTRGQQVTLSCSPISGHRSVSWYQQTPGQGLQFLFEYFSETQRNKGNFPGRFSGRQFSNSRSEMNVSTLELGDSALYLCASSFRTGALNTEAFFGQGTRLTVV.

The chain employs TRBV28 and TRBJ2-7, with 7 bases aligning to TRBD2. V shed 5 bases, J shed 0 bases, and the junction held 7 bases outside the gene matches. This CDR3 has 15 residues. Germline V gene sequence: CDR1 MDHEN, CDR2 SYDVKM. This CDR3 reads CASSPIRDYSYEQYF. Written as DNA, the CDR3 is TGTGCCAGCAGTCCCATCCGGGACTACTCCTACGAGCAGTACTTC. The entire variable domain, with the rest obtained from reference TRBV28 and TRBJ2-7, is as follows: DVKVTQSSRYLVKRTGEKVFLECVQDMDHENMFWYRQDPGLGLRLIYFSYDVKMKEKGDIPEGYSVSREKKERFSLILESASTNQTSMYLCASSPIRDYSYEQYFGPGTRLTVT.

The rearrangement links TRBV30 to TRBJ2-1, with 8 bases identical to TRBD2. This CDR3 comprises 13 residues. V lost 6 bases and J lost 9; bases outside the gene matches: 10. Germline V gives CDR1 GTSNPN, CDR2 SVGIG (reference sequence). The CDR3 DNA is TGTGCCTGTGAGTGGCGGGAGGCGGTTGAGCAGTTCTTC. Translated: CACEWREAVEQFF.

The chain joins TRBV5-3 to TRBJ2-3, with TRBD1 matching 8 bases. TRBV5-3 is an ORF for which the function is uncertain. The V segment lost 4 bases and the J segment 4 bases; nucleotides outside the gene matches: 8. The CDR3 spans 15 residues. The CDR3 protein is CARSQQGVWADTQYF. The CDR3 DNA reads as TGTGCCAGAAGCCAACAGGGGGTTTGGGCAGATACGCAGTATTTT.

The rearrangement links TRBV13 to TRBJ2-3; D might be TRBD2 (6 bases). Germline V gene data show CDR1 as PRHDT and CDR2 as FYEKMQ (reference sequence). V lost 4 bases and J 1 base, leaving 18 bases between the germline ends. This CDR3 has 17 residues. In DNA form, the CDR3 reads TGTGCCAGCAGCTCACTCGGGCGGGAATCGGGCACAGATACGCAGTATTTT. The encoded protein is CASSSLGRESGTDTQYF.

CDR3 bases: TGTGCCAGCAGCCAAGGGCTAGCGGGGGCTCCCTCCTACGAGCAGTACTTC. Translated: CASSQGLAGAPSYEQYF. This rearrangement joins TRBV4-2 to TRBJ2-7; 10 bases match TRBD2. The CDR3 sequence is 17 residues long. Per germline, CDR1 LGHNA and CDR2 YNFKEQ. Trimming removed 1 base from V and 0 bases from J; junction bases left unmatched: 6.

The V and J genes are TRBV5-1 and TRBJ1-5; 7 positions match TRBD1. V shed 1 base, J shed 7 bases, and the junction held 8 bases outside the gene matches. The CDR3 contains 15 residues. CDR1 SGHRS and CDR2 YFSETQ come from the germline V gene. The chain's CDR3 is CASSLNDREDQPQHF. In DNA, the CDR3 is TGCGCCAGCAGCTTGAACGACAGGGAGGACCAGCCCCAGCATTTT.

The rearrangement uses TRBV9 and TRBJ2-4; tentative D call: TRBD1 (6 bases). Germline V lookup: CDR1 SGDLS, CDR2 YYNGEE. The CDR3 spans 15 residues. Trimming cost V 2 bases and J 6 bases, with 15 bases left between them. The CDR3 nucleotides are TGTGCCAGCAGCGTCAGCCAGGAACAGGGAAACATTCAGTACTTC. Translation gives CASSVSQEQGNIQYF.

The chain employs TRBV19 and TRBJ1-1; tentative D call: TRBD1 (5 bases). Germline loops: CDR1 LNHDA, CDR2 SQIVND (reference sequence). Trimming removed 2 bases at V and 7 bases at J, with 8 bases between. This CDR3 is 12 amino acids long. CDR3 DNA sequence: TGTGCCAGTAGTATACTCGGGGGTGAAGCTTTCTTT. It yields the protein CASSILGGEAFF.

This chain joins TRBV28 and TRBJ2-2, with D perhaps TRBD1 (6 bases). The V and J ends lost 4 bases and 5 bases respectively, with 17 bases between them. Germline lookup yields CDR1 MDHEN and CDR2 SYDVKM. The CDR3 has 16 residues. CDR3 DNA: TGTGCCAGCAGTTCCCACAGGGACGCGTTGACCGGGGAGCTGTTTTTT. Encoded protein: CASSSHRDALTGELFF.

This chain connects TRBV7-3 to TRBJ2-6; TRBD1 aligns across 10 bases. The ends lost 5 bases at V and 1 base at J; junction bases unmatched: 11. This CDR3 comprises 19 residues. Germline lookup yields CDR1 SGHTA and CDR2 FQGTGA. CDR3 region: CASSTAGTGVSSGANVLTF. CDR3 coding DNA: TGTGCCAGCAGCACCGCCGGGACAGGGGTTTCGTCTGGGGCCAACGTCCTGACTTTC.

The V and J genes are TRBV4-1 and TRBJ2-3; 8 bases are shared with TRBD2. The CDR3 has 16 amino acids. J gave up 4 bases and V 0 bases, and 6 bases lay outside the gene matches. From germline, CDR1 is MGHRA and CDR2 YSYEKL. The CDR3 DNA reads TGCGCCAGCAGCCAAGAGCGCCGGGGGGGATCAGATACGCAGTATTTT. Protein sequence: CASSQERRGGSDTQYF.